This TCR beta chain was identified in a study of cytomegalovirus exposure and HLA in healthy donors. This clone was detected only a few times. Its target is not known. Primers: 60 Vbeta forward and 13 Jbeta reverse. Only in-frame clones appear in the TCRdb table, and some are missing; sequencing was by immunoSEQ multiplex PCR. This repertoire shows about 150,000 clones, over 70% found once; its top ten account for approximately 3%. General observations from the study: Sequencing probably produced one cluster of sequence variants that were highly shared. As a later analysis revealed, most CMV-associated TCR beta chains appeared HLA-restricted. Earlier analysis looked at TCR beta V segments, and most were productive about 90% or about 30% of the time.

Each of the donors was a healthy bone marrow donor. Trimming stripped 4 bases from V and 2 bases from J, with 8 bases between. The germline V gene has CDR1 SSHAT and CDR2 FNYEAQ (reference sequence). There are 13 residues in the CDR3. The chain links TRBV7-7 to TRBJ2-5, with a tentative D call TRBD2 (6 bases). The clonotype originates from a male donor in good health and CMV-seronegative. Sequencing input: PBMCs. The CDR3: CASSWTIQETQYF. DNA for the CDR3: TGTGCCAGCAGCTGGACTATTCAAGAGACCCAGTACTTC.